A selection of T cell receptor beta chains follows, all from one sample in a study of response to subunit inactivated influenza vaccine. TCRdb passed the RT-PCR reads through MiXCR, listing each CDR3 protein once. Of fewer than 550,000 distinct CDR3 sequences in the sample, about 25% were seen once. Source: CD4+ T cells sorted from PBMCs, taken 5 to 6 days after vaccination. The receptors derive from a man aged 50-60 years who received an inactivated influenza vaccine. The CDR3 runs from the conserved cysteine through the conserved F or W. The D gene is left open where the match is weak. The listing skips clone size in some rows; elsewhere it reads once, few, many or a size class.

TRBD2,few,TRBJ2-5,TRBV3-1,CASSFAGGIQETQYF,TGTGCCAGCAGCTTCGCGGGAGGTATACAAGAGACCCAGTACTTC
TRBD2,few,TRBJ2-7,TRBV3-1,CASSQNFREGEQYF,TGTGCCAGCAGCCAAAATTTTCGGGAGGGCGAGCAGTACTTC
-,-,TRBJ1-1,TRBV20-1,CSARDQGGGGSAFF,TGCAGTGCTAGAGATCAAGGGGGTGGGGGCTCCGCTTTCTTT
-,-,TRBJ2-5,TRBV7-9,CASSLDGSYETQYF,TGTGCCAGCAGCTTAGACGGGAGTTACGAGACCCAGTACTTC
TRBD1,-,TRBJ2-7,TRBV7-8,CASSLALWTGRDEQYF,TGTGCCAGCAGCTTAGCACTGTGGACAGGGCGGGACGAGCAGTACTTC
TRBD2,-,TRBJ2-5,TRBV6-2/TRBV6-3,CASSYPTGRVQETQYF,TGTGCCAGCAGTTACCCCACGGGGAGGGTCCAAGAGACCCAGTACTTC
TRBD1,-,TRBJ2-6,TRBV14,CASSRVTGAGANVLTF,TGTGCCAGCAGCCGAGTGACAGGGGCTGGGGCCAACGTCCTGACTTTC
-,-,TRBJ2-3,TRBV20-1,CSAPTPTDTQYF,TGCAGTGCCCCTACCCCCACAGATACGCAGTATTTT
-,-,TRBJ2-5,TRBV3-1,CASSYTAQETQYF,TGTGCCAGCAGCTATACAGCACAAGAGACCCAGTACTTC
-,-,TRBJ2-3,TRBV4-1,CASSQDQGTRGSQYF,TGCGCCAGCAGCCAAGATCAGGGGACTCGAGGTTCGCAGTATTTT
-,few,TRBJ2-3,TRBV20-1,CSAGGLTQYF,TGCAGTGCGGGGGGCCTAACGCAGTATTTT
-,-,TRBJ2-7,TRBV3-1,CASSRSGQYYEQYF,TGTGCCAGCAGCCGATCCGGACAGTACTACGAGCAGTACTTC
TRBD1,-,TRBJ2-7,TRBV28,CASTRTGQGAGEQYF,TGTGCCAGCACCAGGACCGGACAGGGGGCGGGTGAGCAGTACTTC
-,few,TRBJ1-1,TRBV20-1,CSAIPILRTEAFF,TGCAGTGCTATCCCCATTTTAAGGACTGAAGCTTTCTTT
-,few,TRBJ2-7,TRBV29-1,CSVEDRGRRVGQYF,TGCAGCGTTGAAGATCGTGGTAGAAGGGTCGGGCAGTACTTC
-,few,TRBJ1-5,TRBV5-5,CASSLMGEQPQHF,TGTGCCAGCAGCTTGATGGGGGAGCAGCCCCAGCATTTT
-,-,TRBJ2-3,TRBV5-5,CASSLQGVPDTHYF,TGTGCCAGCAGTTTGCAGGGAGTGCCAGATACGCACTATTTT
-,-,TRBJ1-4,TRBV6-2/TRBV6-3,CASSRFSRNEKLFF,TGTGCCAGCAGTCGATTTTCTCGGAATGAAAAACTGTTTTTT
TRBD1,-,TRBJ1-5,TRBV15,CATSRERTGAGPQHF,TGTGCCACCAGCAGGGAAAGGACAGGGGCTGGGCCCCAGCATTTT
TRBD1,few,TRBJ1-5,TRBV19,CASTTTGGSNQPQHF,TGTGCCAGTACCACCACAGGGGGTAGCAATCAGCCCCAGCATTTT
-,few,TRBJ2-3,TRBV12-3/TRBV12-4,CASSLDDSSTDTQYF,TGTGCCAGCAGTTTAGACGACTCAAGCACAGATACGCAGTATTTT
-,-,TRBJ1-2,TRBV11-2,CASSSPRTPYGYTF,TGTGCCAGCAGCTCCCCCCGGACGCCGTATGGCTACACCTTC
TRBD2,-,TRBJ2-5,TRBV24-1,CATSRTSVETQYF,TGTGCCACCAGCCGGACTAGCGTGGAGACCCAGTACTTC
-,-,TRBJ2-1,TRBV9,CASSGTEIRGVWMDEQFF,TGTGCCAGCTCCGGGACTGAGATCCGAGGGGTTTGGATGGATGAGCAGTTCTTC
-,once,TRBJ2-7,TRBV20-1,CSARDSEIGGPASYEQYF,TGCAGTGCTAGAGACTCTGAGATCGGGGGGCCAGCCTCCTACGAGCAGTACTTC
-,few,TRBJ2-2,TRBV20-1,CSASIPGSGELFF,TGCAGTGCTAGTATCCCGGGGTCCGGGGAGCTGTTTTTT
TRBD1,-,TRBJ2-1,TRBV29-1,CSVQTGGSYNEQFF,TGCAGCGTTCAGACAGGGGGCAGCTACAATGAGCAGTTCTTC
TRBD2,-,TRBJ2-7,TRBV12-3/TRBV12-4,CATGLAGGGEQYF,TGTGCCACCGGACTAGCGGGGGGAGGCGAGCAGTACTTC
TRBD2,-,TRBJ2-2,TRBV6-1,CASRNGGRGAGELFF,TGTGCCAGCAGAAACGGGGGGAGAGGGGCCGGGGAGCTGTTTTTT
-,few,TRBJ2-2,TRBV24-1,CATSDYGGELFF,TGTGCCACCAGTGACTACGGGGGGGAGCTGTTTTTT
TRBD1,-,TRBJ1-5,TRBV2,CASSWDRVNQPQHF,TGTGCCAGCAGTTGGGACAGGGTCAATCAGCCCCAGCATTTT
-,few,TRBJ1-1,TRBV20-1,CSARVVRPNTEAFF,TGCAGTGCTAGAGTGGTCAGGCCAAACACTGAAGCTTTCTTT
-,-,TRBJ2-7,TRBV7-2,CASGAGFSSYEQYF,TGTGCCAGCGGGGCGGGGTTCAGCTCCTACGAGCAGTACTTC
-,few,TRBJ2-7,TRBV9,CASSVSAGGRAYEQYF,TGTGCCAGCAGCGTATCAGCCGGGGGGCGCGCCTACGAGCAGTACTTC
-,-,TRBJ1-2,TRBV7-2,CASSPRWIGYGYTF,TGTGCCAGCAGCCCCAGATGGATAGGCTATGGCTACACCTTC
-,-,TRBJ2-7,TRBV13,CASSLQGLYEQYF,TGTGCCAGCAGCCTACAGGGCCTCTACGAGCAGTACTTC
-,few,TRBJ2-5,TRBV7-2,CASSRVRRLETQYF,TGTGCCAGCAGCCGGGTCAGGAGGTTAGAGACCCAGTACTTC
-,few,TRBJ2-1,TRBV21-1,CASSKVPIWREGNEQFF,TGTGCCAGCAGCAAAGTCCCCATATGGCGGGAGGGTAATGAGCAGTTCTTC
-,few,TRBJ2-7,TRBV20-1,CSESGALSYEQYF,TGCAGTGAGAGCGGCGCACTGTCCTACGAGCAGTACTTC
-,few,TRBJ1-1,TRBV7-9,CASSFTGKNTEAFF,TGTGCCAGCAGCTTTACAGGAAAGAACACTGAAGCTTTCTTT
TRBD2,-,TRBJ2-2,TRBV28,CASSFYPSGRASAGELFF,TGTGCCAGCAGTTTTTACCCAAGCGGGAGGGCCTCGGCCGGGGAGCTGTTTTTT
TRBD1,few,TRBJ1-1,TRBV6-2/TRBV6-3,CASRLGQGQAFF,TGTGCCAGCAGGCTCGGACAGGGCCAAGCTTTCTTT
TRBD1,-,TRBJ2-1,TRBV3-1,CASSQDLAGGSNEQFF,TGTGCCAGCAGCCAAGATTTGGCAGGGGGCTCAAATGAGCAGTTCTTC
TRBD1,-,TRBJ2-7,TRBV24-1,CATSDYGTGLHEQYF,TGTGCCACCAGTGATTATGGGACAGGGCTTCACGAGCAGTACTTC
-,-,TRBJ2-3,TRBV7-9,CASSRQADTQYF,TGTGCCAGCAGCCGACAAGCAGATACGCAGTATTTT